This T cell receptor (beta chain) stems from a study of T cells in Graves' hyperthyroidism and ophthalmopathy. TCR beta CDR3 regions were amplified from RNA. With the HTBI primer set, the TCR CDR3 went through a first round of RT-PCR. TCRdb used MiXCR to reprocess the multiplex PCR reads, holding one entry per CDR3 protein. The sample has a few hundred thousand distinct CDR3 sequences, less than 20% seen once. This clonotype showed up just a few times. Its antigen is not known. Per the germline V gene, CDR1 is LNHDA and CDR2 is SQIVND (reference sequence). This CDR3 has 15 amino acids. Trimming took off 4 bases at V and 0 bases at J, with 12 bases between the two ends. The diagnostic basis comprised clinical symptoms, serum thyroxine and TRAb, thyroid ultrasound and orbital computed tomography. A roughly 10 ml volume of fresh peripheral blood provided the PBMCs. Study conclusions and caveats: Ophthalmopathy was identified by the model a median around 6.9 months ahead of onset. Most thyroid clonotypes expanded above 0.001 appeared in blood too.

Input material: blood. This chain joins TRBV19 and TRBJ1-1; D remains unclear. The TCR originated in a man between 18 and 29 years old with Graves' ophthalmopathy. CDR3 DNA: TGTGCCAGTAGTAATAAGGTCGTTTTGAACACTGAAGCTTTCTTT. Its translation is CASSNKVVLNTEAFF.